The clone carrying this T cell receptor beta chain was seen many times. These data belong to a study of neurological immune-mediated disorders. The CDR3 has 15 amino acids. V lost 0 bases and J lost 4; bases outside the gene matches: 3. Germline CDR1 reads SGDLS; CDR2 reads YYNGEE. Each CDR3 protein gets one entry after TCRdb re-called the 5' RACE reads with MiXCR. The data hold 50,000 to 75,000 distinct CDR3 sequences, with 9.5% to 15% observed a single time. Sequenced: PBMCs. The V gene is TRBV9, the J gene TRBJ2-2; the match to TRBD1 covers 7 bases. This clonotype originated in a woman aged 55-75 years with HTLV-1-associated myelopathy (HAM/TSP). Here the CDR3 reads CASSVDPGGTGELFF. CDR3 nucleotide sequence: TGTGCCAGCAGCGTAGACCCAGGGGGCACCGGGGAGCTGTTTTTT. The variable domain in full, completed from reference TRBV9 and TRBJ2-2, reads DSGVTQTPKHLITATGQRVTLRCSPRSGDLSVYWYQQSLDQGLQFLIQYYNGEERAKGNILERFSAQQFPDLHSELNLSSLELGDSALYFCASSVDPGGTGELFFGEGSRLTVL.